This entry concerns a single TCR beta chain. Relative to the germline gene, one junction end is altered; a read error may explain this. How the authors handled the data: Nucleated cell counts were estimated from reference gene primer amplification. Clones were sequenced by immunoSEQ multiplex PCR, and TCRdb holds only the in-frame ones, with some missing. That table furnishes V, J and clone size, whereas the DNA furnished D and trimming. In the table there are 490,000 or so clones, 70% to 90% of which are singletons. This record belongs to a study of blood T cell repertoires in COVID-19. Study-wide context: T cells, B-cell-depleted T cells, or PBMCs supplied cDNA or gDNA.

The CDR3 sequence is 13 residues long. Cohort 3 recovery required two negative PCRs, clearance, or symptom resolution. This chain uses TRBV12-3 or TRBV12-4 with TRBJ1-1, with D maybe TRBD1 (5 bases). Sequenced sample: PBMCs or T cells enriched from blood (not recorded which). This receptor was taken from a woman aged 55-75 years who had recovered from COVID-19. CDR3 amino acids: CASNSQGSDRMVF. The CDR3 nucleotides read TGTGCCAGCAACAGTCAGGGATCCGATCGCATGGTATTT.